The 30 T cell receptor beta chains below come from one sample, sequenced in a study of radiation and T cells in renal cell carcinoma (dated by TCRdb to the early 2020s). Library prep was done by the immunoSEQ multiplex PCR assay. TCRdb obtained this table from immuneACCESS and retained in-frame rearrangements with V and J assigned. These tables miss some clones; where compared with another copy, unresolved V genes account for less than half of the shortfall, and the remainder is unexplained. The sample includes 100,000 to 150,000 clones, with more than 75% observed a single time. The ten largest clones represent more than 5% of the sample. The time point tag for this specimen amounts to: blood 2 weeks post-SBRT. The sample's treatment or condition label, in plain terms: 15 Gy SBRT to primary tumor, nephrectomy 4 weeks later. The sequencing here drew on blood, taken from a patient whose treatment included radiotherapy and nephrectomy. The origin of the receptors is a woman aged 70-85 years with renal cell carcinoma.

This chain uses TRBV6-1 with TRBJ1-6; TRBD1 is a possible D gene (5 bases). The CDR3 is 14 residues long. Germline V gives CDR1 MNHNS, CDR2 SASEGT. V shed 4 bases and J shed 7 bases, with 11 bases lying between them. This chain's CDR3 is CASSVNRWNSPLHF. DNA for the CDR3: TGTGCCAGCAGTGTTAACAGGTGGAATTCACCCCTCCACTTT.

V is TRBV7-8 and J is TRBJ2-7, with D possibly TRBD2 on 5 matching bases. The CDR3 spans 14 residues. Germline V lookup: CDR1 SGHVS, CDR2 FQNEAQ. Trimming shortened V by 1 base and J by 3 bases, and 10 bases separated the two germline ends. The CDR3, as DNA: TGTGCCAGCAGCTTAGGAGGGAGTGGCTACGAGCAGTACTTC. Protein: CASSLGGSGYEQYF.

The rearrangement uses TRBV9 and TRBJ2-2; D not certain. Germline lookup yields CDR1 SGDLS and CDR2 YYNGEE. Trimming took off 5 bases at V and 5 bases at J, with 16 bases between the two ends. There are 15 residues in the CDR3. The CDR3 here is CASRQATLETGELFF. CDR3 DNA sequence: TGTGCCAGCAGGCAGGCTACACTGGAAACCGGGGAGCTGTTTTTT.

The gene calls are TRBV6-1 and TRBJ1-5; maybe TRBD1 (5 bases). This CDR3 is 15 amino acids long. V was cut by 2 bases and J by 0 bases, with 8 bases left in between. CDR1 MNHNS and CDR2 SASEGT come from the germline V gene. CDR3 loop: CASSESRVSNQPQHF. Here the CDR3 DNA reads TGTGCCAGCAGTGAATCCAGGGTTAGCAATCAGCCCCAGCATTTT.

This clone has just a few counts. The gene calls are TRBV5-1 and TRBJ2-2, with D perhaps TRBD1 (6 bases). CDR1 SGHRS and CDR2 YFSETQ come from the germline V gene. V was cut by 3 bases and J by 1 base, with 7 bases left in between. The CDR3 spans 14 residues. CDR3 nucleotide sequence: TGCGCCAGCAGCTCGACAGGGAACACCGGGGAGCTGTTTTTT. This translates into CASSSTGNTGELFF. The full variable domain, in which reference TRBV5-1 and TRBJ2-2 provide the parts outside the CDR3, is KAGVTQTPRYLIKTRGQQVTLSCSPISGHRSVSWYQQTPGQGLQFLFEYFSETQRNKGNFPGRFSGRQFSNSRSEMNVSTLELGDSALYLCASSSTGNTGELFFGEGSRLTVL.

V and J are TRBV5-1 and TRBJ1-1, with 7 bases matching TRBD1. Germline CDR1 is SGHRS and CDR2 is YFSETQ. This CDR3 is 14 amino acids long. With 4 bases clipped from V and 1 base from J, the junction kept 4 bases outside the gene matches. CDR3 coding DNA: TGCGCCAGCAGCACTTGGACAGGGAACACTGAAGCTTTCTTT. Amino acid sequence: CASSTWTGNTEAFF.

This chain joins TRBV19 and TRBJ1-5, with D possibly TRBD1 on 6 matching bases. CDR1 is LNHDA, CDR2 SQIVND, per germline (reference sequence). The V gene lost 2 bases and the J gene lost 7 bases, with 15 bases spanning the gap. The CDR3 length is 15 residues. CDR3 amino acids: CASSIQGPQGQPQHF. The CDR3 DNA reads TGTGCCAGTAGTATACAGGGGCCGCAGGGACAGCCCCAGCATTTT.

The chain employs TRBV25-1 and TRBJ2-5; a possible D gene is TRBD1 (6 bases). CDR1 and CDR2 (germline): MGHDK, SYGVNS. The CDR3 spans 14 residues. The V gene lost 6 bases and the J gene lost 5 bases, with 16 bases spanning the gap. CDR3 nucleotide sequence: TGTGCCAGCAGAGCACAGGGCGGCGGGGAGACCCAGTACTTC. This translates into CASRAQGGGETQYF.

The J gene is TRBJ1-6, the V gene TRBV28; D remains ambiguous. CDR1 and CDR2 (germline): MDHEN, SYDVKM. CDR3 length: 13 residues. V was trimmed by 1 base and J by 10 bases, leaving 8 bases between them. This CDR3 reads CASSLLGGSPLHF. CDR3 bases: TGTGCCAGCAGTTTATTAGGCGGCTCACCCCTCCACTTT. Filled out from reference TRBV28 and TRBJ1-6, the complete variable domain reads DVKVTQSSRYLVKRTGEKVFLECVQDMDHENMFWYRQDPGLGLRLIYFSYDVKMKEKGDIPEGYSVSREKKERFSLILESASTNQTSMYLCASSLLGGSPLHFGNGTRLTVT.

The V and J genes are TRBV11-2 and TRBJ2-3, with 12 bases matching TRBD2. The ends lost 3 bases at V and 2 bases at J; junction bases unmatched: 6. This CDR3 region has 17 residues. CDR1 and CDR2 from the germline V gene are SGHAT and FQNNGV. The CDR3 nucleotides are TGTGCCAGCAGCTTGAGGCTAGCGGGGGGGATCACAGATACGCAGTATTTT. Translating it yields CASSLRLAGGITDTQYF.

This chain connects TRBV19 to TRBJ1-2; TRBD1 agrees at 10 bases. V lost 0 bases, J lost 4 bases, and 5 bases stayed unmatched. The length of the CDR3 is 16 residues. CDR1 and CDR2 (germline): LNHDA, SQIVND (reference sequence). This chain's CDR3 is CASSIDGTGDTYGYTF. The CDR3, as DNA: TGTGCCAGTAGTATAGACGGGACAGGGGACACCTATGGCTACACCTTC.

The gene calls are TRBV5-8 and TRBJ1-1; D ambiguous. CDR3 size: 13 residues. V shed 4 bases and J shed 4 bases, with 11 bases lying between them. The germline V gene has CDR1 SGHTS and CDR2 YDEGEE. The CDR3 bases are TGTGCCAGCAGCAGAGACTGGACCACTGAAGCTTTCTTT. Translated: CASSRDWTTEAFF.

The chain carries TRBV2 and TRBJ2-3; D could derive from TRBD1 or TRBD2 (5 bases each). V lost 6 bases and J 5 bases, leaving 15 bases between the germline ends. Germline loops: CDR1 SNHLY, CDR2 FYNNEI. The CDR3 runs to 14 residues. CDR3 coding DNA: TGTGCCAGCAGGGGGGATAGGAATCTAGATACGCAGTATTTT. Translated, it gives CASRGDRNLDTQYF.

The J gene is TRBJ1-1, the V gene TRBV4-3; TRBD1 matches 8 bases. The ends lost 0 bases at V and 3 bases at J; junction bases unmatched: 3. The germline CDR1 and CDR2 sequences are LGHNA and YSLEER. CDR3 length: 15 amino acids. The CDR3 loop reads CASSQEVDRDTEAFF. The CDR3 DNA sequence: TGCGCCAGCAGCCAAGAAGTGGACAGGGACACTGAAGCTTTCTTT.

CDR3 in amino acids: CAWNPGSRGSETQYF. The CDR3 bases are TGTGCCTGGAACCCGGGGAGCCGCGGTAGTGAGACCCAGTACTTC. The J gene is TRBJ2-5, the V gene TRBV30, with D possibly TRBD2 on 5 matching bases. Germline CDR1 is GTSNPN and CDR2 is SVGIG (reference sequence). V lost 4 bases to trimming and J lost 5 bases, with 20 bases between them. The CDR3 has 15 amino acids.

The chain recombines TRBV7-2 with TRBJ1-5; D ambiguous. The V end lost 0 bases, the J end lost 3 bases, and 6 bases lay between the germline ends. Germline V gene lookup returns CDR1 SGHTA and CDR2 FQGNSA. The CDR3 contains 14 residues. CDR3 region: CASSLAGNNQPQHF. The CDR3 DNA sequence: TGTGCCAGCAGCTTAGCGGGAAACAATCAGCCCCAGCATTTT.

This chain uses TRBV18 with TRBJ2-1, with D possibly TRBD2 on 5 matching bases. The CDR3 is 12 amino acids. Trimming pared 2 bases from V and 7 bases from J, leaving 6 bases between. The germline V gene encodes CDR1 KGHSH and CDR2 LQKENI. The CDR3 nucleotides read TGTGCCAGCTCACCAGGGAGTAATGAGCAGTTCTTC. Protein: CASSPGSNEQFF.

This sequence joins TRBV11-2 and TRBJ1-1; the D gene is possibly TRBD1 (5 bases). CDR1 SGHAT and CDR2 FQNNGV come from the germline V gene. V was cut by 8 bases and J by 4 bases, with 17 bases left in between. This CDR3 has 14 amino acids. CDR3 coding DNA: TGTGCCAGCTCCGAGGGGCCGGCGGGCACTGAAGCTTTCTTT. Protein sequence: CASSEGPAGTEAFF.

This rearrangement joins TRBV6-1 to TRBJ1-1; the D is unclear. Trimming stripped 6 bases from V and 2 bases from J, with 10 bases between. This CDR3 comprises 13 residues. Germline values: CDR1 MNHNS, CDR2 SASEGT. CDR3: CASSGTFNTEAFF. The CDR3 nucleotides are TGTGCCAGCAGCGGAACCTTCAACACTGAAGCTTTCTTT.

This clone appeared once. This sequence joins TRBV19 and TRBJ2-7, with D possibly matching TRBD2 (5 bases). This CDR3 is 16 amino acids long. CDR1 and CDR2 (germline): LNHDA, SQIVND (reference sequence). V shed 3 bases and J shed 6 bases, with 21 bases lying between them. The CDR3 region is CASSMGERLGPGEQYF. CDR3 nucleotide sequence: TGTGCCAGTAGTATGGGTGAGCGGTTGGGTCCGGGCGAGCAGTACTTC.

This sequence joins TRBV7-2 and TRBJ1-2; tentative D call: TRBD1 (5 bases). V lost 6 bases, J lost 6 bases, and 11 bases lay in between. Germline assignment: CDR1 SGHTA and CDR2 FQGNSA. The CDR3 runs 12 residues. The CDR3 nucleotides are TGTGCCAGCAGACCAGGGAGGGATGGCTACACCTTC. Amino acid sequence: CASRPGRDGYTF.

This chain links TRBV6-5 with TRBJ1-5; tentative D call: TRBD1 (5 bases). Trimming cost V 4 bases and J 0 bases, with 10 bases left between them. The CDR3 runs to 15 residues. The germline V gene encodes CDR1 MNHEY and CDR2 SVGAGI. The CDR3 nucleotides read TGTGCCAGCAGTTCCCAGGGTGGTAGCAATCAGCCCCAGCATTTT. Translation: CASSSQGGSNQPQHF.

This chain links TRBV30 with TRBJ2-6; D gene unclear. V was trimmed by 3 bases and J by 2 bases, leaving 8 bases between them. CDR1 is GTSNPN, CDR2 SVGIG, per germline (reference sequence). This CDR3 comprises 14 residues. The CDR3 bases are TGTGCCTGGAGAGACCAACCTGGGGCCAACGTCCTGACTTTC. This encodes CAWRDQPGANVLTF.

The rearrangement joins TRBV5-1 to TRBJ2-5; D is undetermined. The CDR3 totals 13 residues. The germline V gene has CDR1 SGHRS and CDR2 YFSETQ. The V and J ends lost 2 bases and 7 bases respectively, with 12 bases between them. Written as DNA, the CDR3 is TGCGCCAGCAGCTTAGGGAAAGAGGCGACCCAGTACTTC. Amino acids: CASSLGKEATQYF.

The chain has TRBV5-5 and TRBJ1-4; a weak D match, TRBD1 (5 bases). The CDR3 runs 15 residues. Germline CDR1 reads SGHKS; CDR2 reads YYEKEE (reference sequence). V was cut by 2 bases and J by 7 bases, with 15 bases left in between. CDR3 bases: TGTGCCAGCAGCTTCGGGGCAGGGATAGGTGAAAAACTGTTTTTT. Protein: CASSFGAGIGEKLFF.

This sequence joins TRBV6-6 and TRBJ1-3, with 7 bases matching TRBD1. Germline CDR1 MNHNY, CDR2 SVGAGI (reference sequence). CDR3 size: 15 residues. V shed 7 bases and J 0 bases; nucleotides not matched to a gene: 6. CDR3 in DNA: TGTGCCAGCACCCTGACAGGGAGCTCTGGAAACACCATATATTTT. This gives the protein CASTLTGSSGNTIYF.

This clone was detected once. The rearrangement links TRBV5-1 to TRBJ2-2, with D tentatively TRBD1 (5 bases). CDR1 is SGHRS, CDR2 YFSETQ, per germline. This CDR3 is 15 amino acids long. Trimming took 2 bases from V and 2 from J, leaving 10 bases between them. CDR3 in DNA: TGCGCCAGCAGCTTACAGGACGGAAACACCGGGGAGCTGTTTTTT. It is translated as CASSLQDGNTGELFF.

This chain uses TRBV2 with TRBJ2-3, with 7 bases fitting TRBD2. Germline V gene data show CDR1 as SNHLY and CDR2 as FYNNEI. This CDR3 spans 14 amino acids. V was clipped by 7 bases and J by 4 bases; unmatched bases: 8. In DNA form, the CDR3 reads TGTGCCAGCAATGGGGCGGGGGTAGCAGATACGCAGTATTTT. Amino acid sequence: CASNGAGVADTQYF. The full variable domain, its missing parts supplied by reference TRBV2 and TRBJ2-3, is EPEVTQTPSHQVTQMGQEVILRCVPISNHLYFYWYRQILGQKVEFLVSFYNNEISEKSEIFDDQFSVERPDGSNFTLKIRSTKLEDSAMYFCASNGAGVADTQYFGPGTRLTVL.

The rearrangement joins TRBV5-6 to TRBJ1-1; D remains unclear. The CDR3 is made up of 13 amino acids. Trimming cost V 4 bases and J 5 bases, with 12 bases left between them. The V gene's germline CDR1 is SGHDT and CDR2 YYEEEE. CDR3: CASSLRWLTEAFF. CDR3 in DNA: TGTGCCAGCAGCCTGAGGTGGTTAACTGAAGCTTTCTTT.

This chain joins TRBV6-1 and TRBJ1-6; the D is unclear. Germline V gene sequence: CDR1 MNHNS, CDR2 SASEGT. The germline V and J ends were trimmed by 8 bases and 4 bases, with 9 bases remaining between them. This CDR3 comprises 13 residues. The CDR3 here is CASRLGYNSPLHF. In DNA form, the CDR3 reads TGTGCCAGCCGATTGGGATATAATTCACCCCTCCACTTT.